This entry is about one T cell receptor beta chain. Its antigen remains unidentified. The assay was immunoSEQ multiplex PCR, and TCRdb's table has in-frame clones only and misses some. Among about 110,000 clones listed, just over 85% were seen once. The source of the sample is a study of T cell responses to AZD1222 COVID-19 vaccine. Study-wide results and limits: AZD1222 recipients seropositive at baseline numbered only six or seven. The sample set comprised mostly white British donors with more females, and clonal diversity was possibly underestimated.

The CDR3 runs to 13 residues. Trimming cost V 3 bases and J 8 bases, with 13 bases left between them. This clonotype was sampled from an adult in good health. This specimen consisted of peripheral blood, obtained on day 0 of AZD1222 vaccination. The chain is built from TRBV12-3 or TRBV12-4 and TRBJ1-1; D not certain. The CDR3 nucleotides are TGTGCCAGCAGTTTTGTACGCGATCGGGAAGCTTTCTTT. It yields the protein CASSFVRDREAFF.